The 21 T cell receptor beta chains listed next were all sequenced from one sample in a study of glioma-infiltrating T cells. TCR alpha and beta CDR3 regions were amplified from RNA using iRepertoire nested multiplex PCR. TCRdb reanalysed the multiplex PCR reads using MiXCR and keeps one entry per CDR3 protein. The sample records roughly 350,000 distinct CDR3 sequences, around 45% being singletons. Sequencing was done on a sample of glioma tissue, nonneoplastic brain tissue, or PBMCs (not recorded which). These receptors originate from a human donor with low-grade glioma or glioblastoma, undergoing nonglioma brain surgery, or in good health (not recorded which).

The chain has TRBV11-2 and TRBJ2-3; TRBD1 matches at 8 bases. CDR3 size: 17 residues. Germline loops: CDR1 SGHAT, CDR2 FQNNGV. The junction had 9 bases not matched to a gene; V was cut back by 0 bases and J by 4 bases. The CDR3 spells CASSLEGQGAWSDTQYF. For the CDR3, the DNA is TGTGCCAGCAGCTTAGAAGGTCAGGGGGCTTGGTCAGATACGCAGTATTTT.

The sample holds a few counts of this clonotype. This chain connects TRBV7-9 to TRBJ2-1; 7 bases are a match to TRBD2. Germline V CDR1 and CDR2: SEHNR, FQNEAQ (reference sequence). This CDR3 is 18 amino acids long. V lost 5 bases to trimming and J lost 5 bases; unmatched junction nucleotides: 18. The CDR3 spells CASSRPGLAGAHNNEQFF. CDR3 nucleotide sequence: TGTGCCAGCAGCCGCCCCGGTCTCGCGGGAGCCCATAACAATGAGCAGTTCTTC. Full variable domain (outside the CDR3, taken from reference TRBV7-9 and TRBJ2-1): DTGVSQNPRHKITKRGQNVTFRCDPISEHNRLYWYRQTLGQGPEFLTYFQNEAQLEKSRLLSDRFSAERPKGSFSTLEIQRTEQGDSAMYLCASSRPGLAGAHNNEQFFGPGTRLTVL.

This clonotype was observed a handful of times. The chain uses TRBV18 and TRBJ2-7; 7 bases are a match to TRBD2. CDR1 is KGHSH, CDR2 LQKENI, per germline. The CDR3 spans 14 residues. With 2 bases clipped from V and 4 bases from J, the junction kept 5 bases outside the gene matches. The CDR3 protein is CASSPNGLGYEQYF. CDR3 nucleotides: TGTGCCAGCTCACCAAATGGACTAGGTTACGAGCAGTACTTC.

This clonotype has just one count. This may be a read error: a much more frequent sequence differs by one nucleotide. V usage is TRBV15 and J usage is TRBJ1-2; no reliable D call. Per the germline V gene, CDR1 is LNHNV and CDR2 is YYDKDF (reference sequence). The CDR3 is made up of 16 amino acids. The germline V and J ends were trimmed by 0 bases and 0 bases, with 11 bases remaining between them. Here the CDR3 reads CATSRDILKANYGYTF. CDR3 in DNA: TGTGCCACCAGCAGAGATATCCTGAAAGCTAACTATGGCTACACCTTC.

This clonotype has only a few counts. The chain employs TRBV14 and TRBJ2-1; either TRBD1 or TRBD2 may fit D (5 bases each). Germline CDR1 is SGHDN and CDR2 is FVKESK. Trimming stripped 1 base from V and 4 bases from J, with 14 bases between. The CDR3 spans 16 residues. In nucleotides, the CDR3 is TGTGCCAGCAGCCAAGCCCCCGGGACCGTATACAATGAGCAGTTCTTC. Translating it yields CASSQAPGTVYNEQFF.

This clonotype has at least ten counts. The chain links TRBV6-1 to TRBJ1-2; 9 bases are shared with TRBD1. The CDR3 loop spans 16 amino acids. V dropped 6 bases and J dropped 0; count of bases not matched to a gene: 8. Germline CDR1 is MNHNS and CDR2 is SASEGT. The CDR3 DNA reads TGTGCCAGCAGCCGGGACAGGGAGGGTACTAACTATGGCTACACCTTC. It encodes CASSRDREGTNYGYTF.

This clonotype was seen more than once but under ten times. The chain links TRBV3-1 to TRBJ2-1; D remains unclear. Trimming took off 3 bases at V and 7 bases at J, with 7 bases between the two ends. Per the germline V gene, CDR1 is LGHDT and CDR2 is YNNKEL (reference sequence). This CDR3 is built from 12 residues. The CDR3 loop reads CASSQRVNEQFF. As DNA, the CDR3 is TGTGCCAGCAGCCAGCGAGTGAATGAGCAGTTCTTC.

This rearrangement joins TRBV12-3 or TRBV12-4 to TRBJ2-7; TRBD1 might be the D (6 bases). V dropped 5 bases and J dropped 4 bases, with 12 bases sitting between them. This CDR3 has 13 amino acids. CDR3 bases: TGTGCCAGCAGTCGTTGGACAGTTTACGAGCAGTACTTC. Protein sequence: CASSRWTVYEQYF.

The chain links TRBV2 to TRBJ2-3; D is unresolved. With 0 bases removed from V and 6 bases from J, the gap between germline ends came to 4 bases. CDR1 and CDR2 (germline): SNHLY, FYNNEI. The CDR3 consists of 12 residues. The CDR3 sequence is CASSEARDTQYF. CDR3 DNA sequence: TGTGCCAGCAGTGAAGCTCGGGATACGCAGTATTTT.

For the CDR3, the DNA is TGTGCCACCCTAGCTAACGGGGAGCTGTTTTTT. Translation: CATLANGELFF. The J gene is TRBJ2-2, the V gene TRBV6-6; D might be TRBD2 (5 bases). From germline, CDR1 is MNHNY and CDR2 SVGAGI (reference sequence). This CDR3 is built from 11 residues. V lost 10 bases and J lost 7, with 10 bases in between.

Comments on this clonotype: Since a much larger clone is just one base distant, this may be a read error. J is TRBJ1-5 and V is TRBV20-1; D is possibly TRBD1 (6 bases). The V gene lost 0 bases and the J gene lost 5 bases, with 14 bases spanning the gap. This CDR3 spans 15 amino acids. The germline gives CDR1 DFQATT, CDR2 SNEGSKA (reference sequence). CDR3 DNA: TGCAGTGCTAGAGAAACAGGGCAGAGCGATCAGCCCCAGCATTTT. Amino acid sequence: CSARETGQSDQPQHF.

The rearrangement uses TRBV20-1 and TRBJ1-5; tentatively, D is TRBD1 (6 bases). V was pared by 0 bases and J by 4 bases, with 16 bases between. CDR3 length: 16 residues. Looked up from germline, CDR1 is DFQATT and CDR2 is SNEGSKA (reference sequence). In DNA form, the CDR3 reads TGCAGTGCTAGAGATTTTACGGGGGCGGGAAATCAGCCCCAGCATTTT. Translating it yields CSARDFTGAGNQPQHF.

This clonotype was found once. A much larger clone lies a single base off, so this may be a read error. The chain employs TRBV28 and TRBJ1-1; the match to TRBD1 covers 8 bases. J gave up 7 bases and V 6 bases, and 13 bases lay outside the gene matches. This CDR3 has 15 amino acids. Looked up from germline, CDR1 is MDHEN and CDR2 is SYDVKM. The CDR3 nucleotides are TGTGCCAGCAGCGCCACCGGGACAGGAGATTTTGAAGCTTTCTTT. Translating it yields CASSATGTGDFEAFF.

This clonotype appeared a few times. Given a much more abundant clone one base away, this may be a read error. DNA for the CDR3: TGTGCCAGCAGGGCGTATAGCAATCAGCCCCAGCATTTT. Its protein is CASRAYSNQPQHF. The chain recombines TRBV2 with TRBJ1-5; no reliable D call. This CDR3 has 13 amino acids. Germline CDR1 is SNHLY and CDR2 is FYNNEI. Between the trimmed V and J ends, which lost 6 bases and 0 bases, there was a span of 6 bases.

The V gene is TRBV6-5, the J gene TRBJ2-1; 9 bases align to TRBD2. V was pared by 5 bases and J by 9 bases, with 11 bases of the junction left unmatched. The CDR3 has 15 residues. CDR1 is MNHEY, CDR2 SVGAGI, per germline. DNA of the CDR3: TGTGCCAGCAGTACATCCGGGACTAGCCACAGTGAGCAGTTCTTC. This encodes CASSTSGTSHSEQFF.

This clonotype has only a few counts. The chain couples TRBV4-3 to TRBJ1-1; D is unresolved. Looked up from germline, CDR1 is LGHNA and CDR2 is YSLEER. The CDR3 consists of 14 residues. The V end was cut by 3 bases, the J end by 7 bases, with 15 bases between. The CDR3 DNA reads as TGCGCCAGCAGCCATTCTAAGGGTTTCGGTGAAGCTTTCTTT. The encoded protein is CASSHSKGFGEAFF.

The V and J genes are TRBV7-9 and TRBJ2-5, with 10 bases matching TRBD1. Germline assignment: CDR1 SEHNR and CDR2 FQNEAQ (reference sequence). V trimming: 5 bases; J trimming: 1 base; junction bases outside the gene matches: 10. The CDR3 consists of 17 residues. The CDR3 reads CASSEVGQGTFQETQYF. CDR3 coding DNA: TGTGCCAGCAGCGAGGTGGGACAGGGGACCTTCCAAGAGACCCAGTACTTC.

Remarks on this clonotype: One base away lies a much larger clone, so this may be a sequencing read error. CDR3 sequence reads: CASSLPSADTYEQYF. CDR3 bases: TGTGCCAGCAGTTTACCTAGCGCTGACACCTACGAGCAGTACTTC. The chain is built from TRBV6-2 or TRBV6-3 and TRBJ2-5, with D perhaps TRBD2 (6 bases). The better agreement between TRBJ2-7 and the DNA end casts doubt on the J call. The CDR3 length is 15 residues. Germline-derived CDR1 and CDR2 are MNHEY and SVGEGT.

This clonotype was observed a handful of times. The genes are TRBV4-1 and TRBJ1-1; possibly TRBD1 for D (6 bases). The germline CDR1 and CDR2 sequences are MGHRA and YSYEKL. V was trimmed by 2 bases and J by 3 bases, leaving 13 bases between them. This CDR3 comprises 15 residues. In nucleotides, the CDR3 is TGCGCCAGCAGCCAAATGCCAGGGGCCGACACTGAAGCTTTCTTT. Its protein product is CASSQMPGADTEAFF.

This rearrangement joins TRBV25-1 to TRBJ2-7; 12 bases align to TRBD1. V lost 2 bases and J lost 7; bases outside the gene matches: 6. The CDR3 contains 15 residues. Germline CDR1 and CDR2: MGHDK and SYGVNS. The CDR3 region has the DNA TGTGCCAGCAGTGAAGGGGGACAGGGGGCAGAAGAGCAGTACTTC. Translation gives CASSEGGQGAEEQYF.

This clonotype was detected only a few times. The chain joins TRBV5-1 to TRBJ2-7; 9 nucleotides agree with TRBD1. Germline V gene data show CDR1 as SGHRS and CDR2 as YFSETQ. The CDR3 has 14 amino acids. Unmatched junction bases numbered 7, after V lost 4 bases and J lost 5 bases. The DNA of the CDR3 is TGCGCCAGCAGCCAAACAGGGGGCGAAGACGAGCAGTACTTC. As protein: CASSQTGGEDEQYF.